These 7 T cell receptor beta chains originate from one sample sequenced in a study of T-cell reconstitution after alpha-beta-depleted transplantation in children. The library targeted TCRbeta and was prepared with unique molecular identifiers. One entry per CDR3 protein results from TCRdb running MiXCR on the PCR reads. The data contain 380,000 or so distinct CDR3 sequences, 13% of them singletons. Source: PBMCs, taken from the stem cell graft. These receptors all stem from a human donor who donated a stem cell graft to a child with Fanconi anemia.

V and J are TRBV3-1 and TRBJ1-1; 8 nucleotides align to TRBD1. The length of the CDR3 is 12 residues. Germline CDR1 and CDR2: LGHDT and YNNKEL (reference sequence). The trim removed 8 bases at V and 10 bases at J, leaving 9 bases unmatched. The CDR3 region has the DNA TGTGCCAGCTCCGGGAGTGACAGGGGAGCTTTCTTT. It encodes CASSGSDRGAFF.

This clonotype was recorded many times. The chain couples TRBV15 to TRBJ2-7; 8 bases are shared with TRBD1. The CDR3 contains 14 residues. The germline gives CDR1 LNHNV, CDR2 YYDKDF (reference sequence). V shed 5 bases, J shed 1 base, and the junction held 4 bases outside the gene matches. DNA of the CDR3: TGTGCCACCAGCTTTGGACAGGGTTCCTACGAGCAGTACGTC. Encoded protein: CATSFGQGSYEQYV.

The CDR3 DNA reads TGTGCCAGCAGTTTTATGGCCGAGCAGTACTTC. Protein: CASSFMAEQYF. The genes are TRBV2 and TRBJ2-7; unclear D gene. Between the trimmed V and J ends, which lost 5 bases and 6 bases, there was a span of 8 bases. Germline loops: CDR1 SNHLY, CDR2 FYNNEI. The CDR3 loop spans 11 amino acids.

This clonotype was detected many times. The chain carries TRBV12-3 or TRBV12-4 and TRBJ2-1; possibly TRBD1 or TRBD2 for D (5 bases each). The CDR3 has 14 amino acids. V lost 3 bases, J lost 5 bases, and 11 bases lay in between. DNA for the CDR3: TGTGCCAGCAGTTTCGACCGGGGCCACAATGAGCAGTTCTTC. Translation gives CASSFDRGHNEQFF.

CDR3 region: CASRREMNEQYV. The CDR3 nucleotides are TGTGCCAGCAGGAGGGAAATGAACGAGCAGTACGTC. The V and J genes are TRBV2 and TRBJ2-7; weak D call: TRBD2 (5 bases). CDR1 SNHLY and CDR2 FYNNEI come from the germline V gene. Trimming cost V 6 bases and J 5 bases, with 11 bases left between them. This CDR3 contains 12 residues.

This clonotype was seen more than once but under ten times. V gene TRBV20-1 combines with J gene TRBJ2-7; 8 bases line up with TRBD1. Trimming cost V 2 bases and J 2 bases; bases outside gene matches: 11. Per germline, CDR1 DFQATT and CDR2 SNEGSKA (reference sequence). The CDR3 runs to 16 residues. As DNA, the CDR3 is TGCAGTGCTAGATACTGGCGGACAGGGTACACCTACGAGCAGTACGTC. Protein: CSARYWRTGYTYEQYV.

V usage is TRBV9 and J usage is TRBJ2-5; D gene ambiguous. There are 13 residues in the CDR3. Looked up from germline, CDR1 is SGDLS and CDR2 is YYNGEE. V was pared by 3 bases and J by 4 bases, with 10 bases between. CDR3 sequence (DNA): TGTGCCAGCAGCGCGCCTTGGGCAGAGACCCAGTACTTC. It encodes CASSAPWAETQYF.